The 8 T cell receptor beta chains below come from one sample, sequenced in a study of shared clonotypes between healthy human individuals. Naive CD8 populations comprised CD45RO-negative cells positively selected for CCR7, excluding terminally differentiated effector memory CD45RA+ cells. Measured with immunoSEQ multiplex PCR; TCRdb has only the in-frame clones, and not every one. The table has almost 700,000 clones, 92% seen once. The sample taken for sequencing was naive CD8+ T cells sorted from blood. All receptors derive from a man aged 25-45 years in good health.

The chain has TRBV28 and TRBJ2-7; 7 bases fit TRBD1. The CDR3 length is 12 residues. Trimming cost V 9 bases and J 3 bases; bases outside gene matches: 5. The germline CDR1 and CDR2 sequences are MDHEN and SYDVKM. The CDR3 reads CASKDRNYEQYF. CDR3 in DNA: TGTGCCAGTAAGGACAGGAACTACGAGCAGTACTTC.

The rearrangement uses TRBV7-3 and TRBJ2-2; D may be TRBD1 (6 bases). This CDR3 spans 15 amino acids. V dropped 3 bases and J dropped 4 bases, with 12 bases sitting between them. Germline loops: CDR1 SGHTA, CDR2 FQGTGA. In nucleotides, the CDR3 is TGTGCCAGCAGCTTTTCCCCAGGGGCCACCGGGGAGCTGTTTTTT. This sequence encodes CASSFSPGATGELFF.

V is TRBV28 and J is TRBJ2-7, with 7 bases lining up with TRBD2. J was trimmed by 1 base and V by 3 bases; bases with no gene match: 3. Germline CDR1 MDHEN, CDR2 SYDVKM. This CDR3 region has 14 residues. This chain's CDR3 is CASSLRGLSYEQYF. The CDR3 DNA follows: TGTGCCAGCAGTTTGCGGGGGTTATCCTACGAGCAGTACTTC. Supplemented by reference TRBV28 and TRBJ2-7, the full variable domain reads DVKVTQSSRYLVKRTGEKVFLECVQDMDHENMFWYRQDPGLGLRLIYFSYDVKMKEKGDIPEGYSVSREKKERFSLILESASTNQTSMYLCASSLRGLSYEQYFGPGTRLTVT.

This clone came up once. This CDR3 is CASRIPIGGIAGDADTQYF. Here the CDR3 DNA reads TGCGCCAGCAGAATACCCATCGGTGGAATAGCGGGAGACGCAGATACGCAGTATTTT. The rearrangement joins TRBV10-2 to TRBJ2-3; TRBD2 aligns across 9 bases. J lost 4 bases, V lost 6 bases, and 20 bases had no gene match. The germline V gene has CDR1 WSHSY and CDR2 SAAADI. There are 19 residues in the CDR3.

In nucleotides, the CDR3 is TGTGCCAGCAGCTTACCACGGACCGACTCCTACGAGCAGTACTTC. It encodes CASSLPRTDSYEQYF. The chain couples TRBV5-6 to TRBJ2-7; no reliable D call. V gave up 2 bases and J gave up 0 bases, with 12 bases separating them. This CDR3 is built from 15 residues. Germline V CDR1 and CDR2: SGHDT, YYEEEE.

The genes are TRBV6-1 and TRBJ2-4; TRBD2 matches at 8 bases. Looked up from germline, CDR1 is MNHNS and CDR2 is SASEGT. The CDR3 consists of 17 residues. Germline trimming cut 3 bases from V and 5 bases from J; bases unmatched to any gene: 12. The chain's CDR3 is CASSESIAGWEENIQYF. The DNA for the CDR3 is TGTGCCAGCAGTGAGTCGATAGCGGGATGGGAAGAAAACATTCAGTACTTC.

The V call is TRBV19, the J call TRBJ2-7, with D tentatively TRBD1 (6 bases). The CDR3 runs 14 residues. The V gene lost 3 bases and the J gene lost 3 bases, with 12 bases spanning the gap. Germline V lookup: CDR1 LNHDA, CDR2 SQIVND (reference sequence). CDR3 residues: CASSMGPDSYEQYF. The CDR3 nucleotides are TGTGCCAGTAGTATGGGCCCGGACAGCTACGAGCAGTACTTC.

The J gene is TRBJ1-1, the V gene TRBV2, with 8 bases that match TRBD1. The CDR3 spans 15 residues. CDR1 and CDR2 (germline): SNHLY, FYNNEI. The junction had 12 bases not matched to a gene; V was cut back by 9 bases and J by 3 bases. As DNA, the CDR3 is TGTGCCAGGAATCCTTACAGGGGGTCGGACACTGAAGCTTTCTTT. Translated: CARNPYRGSDTEAFF.